This T cell receptor (beta chain) was captured by sequencing in a study of PD-1 blockade in classical Hodgkin lymphoma. For this clone: Its specificity is not known.

Study results and caveats: CD8+ TCR diversity did not rise significantly by C4D1, unlike CD4+. The causes of the repertoire differences, possibly disease activity or prior therapy, remain undefined.

The table came from immunoSEQ multiplex PCR; TCRdb's copy has only in-frame clones and leaves some out. The sample contains 9,000 to 13,000 clones, 76% of which appear only once. Every single patient, without exception, relapsed after autologous stem cell transplantation, and brentuximab vedotin exposure varied. The germline V gene has CDR1 SGHRS and CDR2 YFSETQ. V was cut by 4 bases and J by 5 bases, with 7 bases left in between. CDR3 length equals 12 residues. Sequencing used peripheral blood mononuclear cells (PBMCs), obtained at baseline. The rearrangement joins TRBV5-1 to TRBJ2-1, with D uncertain. The sequence came from a human donor with classical Hodgkin lymphoma. The CDR3 is CASSDDHNEQFF. The CDR3 nucleotides are TGCGCCAGCAGCGACGACCACAATGAGCAGTTCTTC.